The entry below gives a single T cell receptor beta chain sequence along with its context. Its specificity is not known. The sample originates from a study of blood T cells in healthy people across ages. Findings of the study overall: Strong correlation was found linking TCR beta diversity to naive T cell percentage. The fall in TCR beta diversity per million T cells was roughly linear with age.

CDR1 is LGHDT and CDR2 is YNNKEL in the germline V gene (reference sequence). Unmatched junction bases numbered 10, after V lost 0 bases and J lost 8 bases. The CDR3 covers 16 residues. With a J-beta primer mix and a sample-barcoded 5' primer, a second PCR ran 7 to 11 cycles. In TCRdb, the 5' RACE reads were re-called with MiXCR into one record per CDR3 protein. There are under 2 million distinct CDR3 sequences in the sample; almost 35% occur only once, and about 11% lies in the top ten. Whenever a sample was processed, at least 6 million PBMCs were isolated. Total RNA was isolated from each sample in quantities of at least 6 micrograms.

The clonotype originates from a woman aged 30 to 39 in good health. The specimen sequenced was blood. The chain uses TRBV3-1 and TRBJ2-1, with 7 bases lining up with TRBD1. This CDR3 reads CASSQESASGGDEQFF. Here the CDR3 DNA reads TGTGCCAGCAGCCAAGAGAGCGCCTCAGGGGGTGATGAGCAGTTCTTC.